This record covers a single T cell receptor beta chain. Its antigen remains unknown. The library targeted TCRbeta and was prepared with unique molecular identifiers. TCRdb re-called the PCR reads with MiXCR, one entry per CDR3 protein. The table shows 500,000 to 750,000 distinct CDR3 sequences, with around 27% occurring only once. The data derive from a study of T-cell reconstitution after alpha-beta-depleted transplantation in children. Trimming took 0 bases from V and 7 from J; bases not matched to a gene: 7. This CDR3 comprises 15 residues. Germline CDR1 and CDR2: GTSNPN and SVGIG (reference sequence). Findings and caveats of the study: For some patients, TCRbeta diversity was high at day 60 because of recipient T cells and thymic progenitors that survived. Expanded graft clones, several hundred of them, were reportedly the source of alpha-beta T cells about two months after transplant.

The chain is built from TRBV30 and TRBJ2-3, with TRBD2 matching over 10 bases. The sample was PBMCs, taken before TCRalphabeta/CD19-depleted stem cell transplant. The clonotype was recovered from a boy younger than two with Wiskott-Aldrich syndrome, due to receive a stem cell transplant. The DNA of the CDR3 is TGTGCCTGGAGTGTTTCTAGCGGGAGAGGGAATACGCAGTATTTT. Protein sequence: CAWSVSSGRGNTQYF. Full variable domain (missing parts from reference TRBV30 and TRBJ2-3): SQTIHQWPATLVQPVGSPLSLECTVEGTSNPNLYWYRQAAGRGLQLLFYSVGIGQISSEVPQNLSASRPQDRQFILSSKKLLLSDSGFYLCAWSVSSGRGNTQYFGPGTRLTVL.